This T cell receptor beta chain was sequenced during a study of blood T cell repertoires in COVID-19. TCRdb keeps only in-frame clones here, not all; method: immunoSEQ multiplex PCR. This table has fewer than 250,000 clones, approximately 83% appearing once. This CDR3 has 13 amino acids. V was shortened by 7 bases and J by 8 bases, with 12 bases between the two germline ends. Looked up from germline, CDR1 is MDHEN and CDR2 is SYDVKM. Sequencing used PBMCs or T cells enriched from blood (not recorded which). The rearrangement uses TRBV28 and TRBJ1-6; no clear D gene. The TCR was taken from a woman in her 40s with acute COVID-19. The chain's CDR3 is CASNLLPDSPLHF. The CDR3 DNA reads TGTGCCAGCAACCTTCTGCCAGATTCACCCCTCCACTTT. Using reference TRBV28 and TRBJ1-6 for the parts outside the CDR3, the full variable domain is DVKVTQSSRYLVKRTGEKVFLECVQDMDHENMFWYRQDPGLGLRLIYFSYDVKMKEKGDIPEGYSVSREKKERFSLILESASTNQTSMYLCASNLLPDSPLHFGNGTRLTVT.